This T cell receptor (beta chain) was recovered during a study of early T cells in non-severe SARS-CoV-2 infection. On the study more broadly: The authors sequenced bulk RNA from unsorted whole blood, leaving chains unpaired. General observations from the study: Lookups in VDJdb leaned toward anti-spike CD8 responses and missed private and CD4 specificities.

V was pared by 5 bases and J by 8 bases, with 15 bases between. Per germline, CDR1 SGHTA and CDR2 FQGNSA. The length of the CDR3 is 14 residues. Molecules of cDNA were individually given unique molecular identifiers that were attached to them. TCRdb ran MiXCR on the 5' RACE reads and lists one entry per CDR3 protein. Counted here are tens of thousands of distinct CDR3 sequences, around 20% occurring once; the ten biggest clones make up 16%. This clonotype was counted many times. The antigen is undetermined. The V gene is TRBV7-2, the J gene TRBJ1-4, with a weak D call TRBD1 (6 bases). This clonotype originated in an adult who was a healthcare worker with PCR-confirmed SARS-CoV-2 infection or an uninfected control (not recorded which). Sequencing was performed on whole blood, taken at baseline. CDR3 DNA sequence: TGTGCCAGCAGCCAGGGGCTCTGGGGGGAAAAACTGTTTTTT. Protein sequence: CASSQGLWGEKLFF.